This T cell receptor (beta chain) was identified during a study of blood T cell repertoires in COVID-19. Whole-study context: There were acute and convalescent COVID-19 samples, and they came from the United States, Italy and Spain.

Authors' data handling: Amplifying reference gene primers gave estimates of nucleated cell counts. Produced via immunoSEQ multiplex PCR; TCRdb's table is partial and in-frame only. V and J calls and clone size follow that table, whereas D and trimming were derived from the DNA. This table has 350,000 or so clones, roughly 90% appearing once. In assigning cohorts, the study relied on participant-reported clinical history. Exposed participants encountered a COVID-19 case during the 2 weeks preceding study entry. The source is a woman younger than 45 who had been exposed to COVID-19. Sequenced input: PBMCs or T cells enriched from blood (not recorded which).

CDR3 loop: CASSVSGSTDTQYF. For the CDR3, the DNA is TGTGCCAGCAGCGTCTCCGGGAGTACAGATACGCAGTATTTT. This chain uses TRBV2 with TRBJ2-3; maybe TRBD2 (6 bases). In germline, CDR1 is SNHLY, CDR2 FYNNEI. V was shortened by 6 bases and J by 3 bases, with 13 bases between the two germline ends. CDR3 length: 14 residues.